Listed below are T cell receptor beta chains from one sample, sequenced in a study of T-cell reconstitution after alpha-beta-depleted transplantation in children. TCRdb analysed the PCR reads with MiXCR anew, one entry per CDR3 protein. The table records roughly 340,000 distinct CDR3 sequences, about 16% of them present only once. Material: PBMCs, mostly from graft donor cells, obtained 360 days after TCRalphabeta/CD19-depleted stem cell transplant. Receptors originate from a male patient aged 2 to 10 who had a stem cell transplant for acute lymphoblastic leukemia, so the T cells may come from the graft donor. CDR3s include the opening cysteine and the closing phenylalanine or tryptophan. D genes are given only for firm matches. Rows may omit the clone size; those that give it use once, few, many or a size class.

V gene: TRBV5-6
clone size: .
D gene: .
J gene: TRBJ1-6
CDR3 protein: CASSRGLYNSPLHF
CDR3 DNA: TGTGCCAGCAGCCGCGGACTGTATAATTCACCCCTCCACTTT

V gene: TRBV12-3/TRBV12-4
clone size: .
D gene: .
J gene: TRBJ2-7
CDR3 protein: CASSLLHNNEQYF
CDR3 DNA: TGTGCCAGCAGTTTATTACATAACAACGAGCAGTACTTC

V gene: TRBV15
clone size: .
D gene: TRBD2
J gene: TRBJ2-7
CDR3 protein: CATSRRTSSEQYF
CDR3 DNA: TGTGCCACCAGCAGGAGGACTAGCTCCGAGCAGTACTTC

V gene: TRBV7-2
clone size: few
D gene: .
J gene: TRBJ2-5
CDR3 protein: CASSLQGPGSQETQYF
CDR3 DNA: TGTGCCAGCAGCTTACAGGGCCCCGGGTCCCAAGAGACCCAGTACTTC

V gene: TRBV28
clone size: .
D gene: .
J gene: TRBJ2-5
CDR3 protein: CASSSGAIGGETQYF
CDR3 DNA: TGTGCCAGCAGTTCCGGAGCGATCGGGGGAGAGACCCAGTACTTC

V gene: TRBV4-3
clone size: .
D gene: TRBD2
J gene: TRBJ2-1
CDR3 protein: CASSHQGLAGHNEQFF
CDR3 DNA: TGCGCCAGCAGCCACCAGGGACTAGCGGGGCACAATGAGCAGTTCTTC

V gene: TRBV12-3/TRBV12-4
clone size: .
D gene: TRBD2
J gene: TRBJ2-1
CDR3 protein: CASSFGAHPREVYNEQFF
CDR3 DNA: TGTGCCAGCAGTTTCGGGGCCCACCCGCGGGAGGTCTACAATGAGCAGTTCTTC

V gene: TRBV20-1
clone size: .
D gene: TRBD1
J gene: TRBJ1-5
CDR3 protein: CSAPRQGSNQPQHF
CDR3 DNA: TGCAGTGCGCCGCGACAGGGGTCCAATCAGCCCCAGCATTTT

V gene: TRBV12-3/TRBV12-4
clone size: .
D gene: .
J gene: TRBJ2-1
CDR3 protein: CASTRGGRAEQFF
CDR3 DNA: TGTGCCAGCACCCGAGGTGGGCGGGCCGAGCAGTTCTTC

V gene: TRBV12-3/TRBV12-4
clone size: .
D gene: .
J gene: TRBJ1-2
CDR3 protein: CANSFRPLGYTF
CDR3 DNA: TGTGCCAACAGTTTCCGACCTCTTGGCTACACCTTC

V gene: TRBV12-3/TRBV12-4
clone size: many
D gene: TRBD1
J gene: TRBJ2-3
CDR3 protein: CASTRTGGFTDTQYF
CDR3 DNA: TGTGCCAGCACTAGGACAGGGGGATTCACAGATACGCAGTATTTT

V gene: TRBV29-1
clone size: .
D gene: TRBD2
J gene: TRBJ2-1
CDR3 protein: CSVSIAGASYNEQFF
CDR3 DNA: TGCAGCGTTTCGATAGCGGGGGCAAGCTACAATGAGCAGTTCTTC

V gene: TRBV29-1
clone size: .
D gene: .
J gene: TRBJ1-2
CDR3 protein: CSVEDRSLYGYTF
CDR3 DNA: TGCAGCGTTGAGGACAGATCCCTCTATGGCTACACCTTC

V gene: TRBV14
clone size: few
D gene: TRBD2
J gene: TRBJ2-7
CDR3 protein: CASSQVPPAGGNDEQYF
CDR3 DNA: TGTGCCAGCAGCCAAGTTCCCCCGGCGGGAGGGAACGACGAGCAGTACTTC

V gene: TRBV6-5
clone size: .
D gene: TRBD2
J gene: TRBJ2-5
CDR3 protein: CASSYFWEGQETQYF
CDR3 DNA: TGTGCCAGCAGTTATTTTTGGGAGGGACAAGAGACCCAGTACTTC

V gene: TRBV12-3/TRBV12-4
clone size: .
D gene: .
J gene: TRBJ2-7
CDR3 protein: CASSLGRSNEQYF
CDR3 DNA: TGTGCCAGCAGTTTAGGTAGGAGTAACGAGCAGTACTTC

V gene: TRBV12-3/TRBV12-4
clone size: few
D gene: .
J gene: TRBJ2-7
CDR3 protein: CASSPQGHYEQYF
CDR3 DNA: TGTGCCAGCAGTCCCCAGGGACACTACGAGCAGTACTTC

V gene: TRBV7-2
clone size: .
D gene: .
J gene: TRBJ2-3
CDR3 protein: CASSLGNGMGRDTQYF
CDR3 DNA: TGTGCCAGCAGCTTAGGAAACGGGATGGGTCGAGATACGCAGTATTTT

V gene: TRBV7-2
clone size: few
D gene: TRBD1
J gene: TRBJ1-4
CDR3 protein: CASSFPGQGLFF
CDR3 DNA: TGTGCCAGCAGCTTCCCGGGACAGGGCCTGTTTTTT

V gene: TRBV4-3
clone size: .
D gene: TRBD1
J gene: TRBJ2-2
CDR3 protein: CASSQDRYGQGAGELFF
CDR3 DNA: TGCGCCAGCAGCCAAGATCGGTATGGACAGGGGGCCGGGGAGCTGTTTTTT

V gene: TRBV4-3
clone size: few
D gene: .
J gene: TRBJ2-7
CDR3 protein: CASSQATGTSDEQYF
CDR3 DNA: TGCGCCAGCAGCCAGGCCACAGGGACCTCCGACGAGCAGTACTTC